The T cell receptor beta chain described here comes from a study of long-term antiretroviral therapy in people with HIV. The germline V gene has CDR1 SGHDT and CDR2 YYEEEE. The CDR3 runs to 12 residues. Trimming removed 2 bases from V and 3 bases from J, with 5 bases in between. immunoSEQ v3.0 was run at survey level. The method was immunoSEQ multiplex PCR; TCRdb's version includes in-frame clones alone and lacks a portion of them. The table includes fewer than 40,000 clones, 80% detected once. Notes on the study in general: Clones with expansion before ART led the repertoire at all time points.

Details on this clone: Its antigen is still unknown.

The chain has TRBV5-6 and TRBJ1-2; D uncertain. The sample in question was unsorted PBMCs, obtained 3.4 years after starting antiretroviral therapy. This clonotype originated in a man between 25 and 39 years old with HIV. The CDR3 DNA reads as TGTGCCAGCAGCTTAGAATACTATGGCTACACCTTC. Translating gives CASSLEYYGYTF.